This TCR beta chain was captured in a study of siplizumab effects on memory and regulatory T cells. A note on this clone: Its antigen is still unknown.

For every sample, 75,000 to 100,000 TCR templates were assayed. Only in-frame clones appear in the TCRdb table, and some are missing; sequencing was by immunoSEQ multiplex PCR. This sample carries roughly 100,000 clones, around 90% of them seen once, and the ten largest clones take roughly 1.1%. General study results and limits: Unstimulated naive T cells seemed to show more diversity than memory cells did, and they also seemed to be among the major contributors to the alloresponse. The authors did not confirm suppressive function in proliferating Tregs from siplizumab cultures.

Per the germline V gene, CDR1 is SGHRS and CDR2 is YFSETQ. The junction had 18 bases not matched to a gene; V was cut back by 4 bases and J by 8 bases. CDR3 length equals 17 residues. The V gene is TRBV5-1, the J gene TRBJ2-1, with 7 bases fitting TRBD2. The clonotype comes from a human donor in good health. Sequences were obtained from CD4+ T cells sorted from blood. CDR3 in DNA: TGCGCCAGCAGCCTCTCGTCCTTTGGCGGGAGTATGGATGAGCAGTTCTTC. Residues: CASSLSSFGGSMDEQFF.